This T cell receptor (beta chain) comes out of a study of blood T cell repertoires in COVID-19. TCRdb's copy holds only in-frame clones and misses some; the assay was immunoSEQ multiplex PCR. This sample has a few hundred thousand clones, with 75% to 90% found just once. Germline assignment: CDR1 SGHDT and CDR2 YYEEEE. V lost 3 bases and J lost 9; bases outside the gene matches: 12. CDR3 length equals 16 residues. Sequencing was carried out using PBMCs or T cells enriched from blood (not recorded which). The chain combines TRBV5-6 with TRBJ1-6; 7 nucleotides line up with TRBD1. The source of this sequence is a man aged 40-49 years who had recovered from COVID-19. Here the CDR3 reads CASSYATGVAASPLHF. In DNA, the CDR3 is TGTGCCAGCAGCTATGCAACAGGGGTGGCGGCTTCACCCCTCCACTTT.